The rows below give T cell receptor beta chains drawn from one sample of a study of blood T cell repertoires in COVID-19. The assay was immunoSEQ multiplex PCR, and TCRdb's table has in-frame clones only and misses some. The sample records a few hundred thousand clones, over 75% being singletons. The sequenced material came from PBMCs or T cells enriched from blood (not recorded which). The receptors stem from a young woman in a cohort exposed to, infected with or recovered from COVID-19 (not recorded which). CDR3s include the opening cysteine and the closing phenylalanine or tryptophan. A D gene is named only where the DNA matches it firmly. The size field is filled for only some rows; it gives once, few, many or a size class.

CDR3 DNA	CDR3 protein	J gene	clone size	V gene	D gene
TGTGCCTGGAGGGGGCTCGGACGCGGCACTGAAGCTTTCTTT	CAWRGLGRGTEAFF	TRBJ1-1	-	TRBV30	-
TGTGCCACCAGTGGAGGAAGGCGGACAAATGAGCAGTTCTTC	CATSGGRRTNEQFF	TRBJ2-1	-	TRBV24-1	-
TGTGCCAGCAGCCACGGGACAGATCTCAATTCACCCCTCCACTTT	CASSHGTDLNSPLHF	TRBJ1-6	-	TRBV5-5	TRBD1
TGTGCCAGCTCAAAGACAGACAGAGCGCCCGAGCAGTACTTC	CASSKTDRAPEQYF	TRBJ2-7	-	TRBV18	-
TGTGCCAGCAGCTTAGGAGATCTACTCTTGAATGGGGAGCTGTTTTTT	CASSLGDLLLNGELFF	TRBJ2-2	once	TRBV7-9	-
TGTGCCAGCGCGTACGGTTATGGCTACACCTTC	CASAYGYGYTF	TRBJ1-2	-	TRBV5-8	-
TGTGCCAGCAGCCCCCTCGGGCAGGGTGACTTGGATGGCTACACCTTC	CASSPLGQGDLDGYTF	TRBJ1-2	once	TRBV7-9	-
TGTGCCAGCAGCTTAGGCCGGAGGGACGGGCTCGGGAACACTGAAGCTTTCTTT	CASSLGRRDGLGNTEAFF	TRBJ1-1	-	TRBV11-2	-
TGTGCCAGTAGTATAGGGACAGGGGGAGCGGACTACTTCTACGAGCAGTACTTC	CASSIGTGGADYFYEQYF	TRBJ2-7	-	TRBV19	TRBD1
TGTGCCACCAGTGGTACTAGCTTCGACAATGAGCAGTTCTTC	CATSGTSFDNEQFF	TRBJ2-1	-	TRBV24-1	-
TGTGCCAGCAGCCTGCCTGGAGTGGGACAGGAATGTCCTGGCTATGGCTACACCTTC	CASSLPGVGQECPGYGYTF	TRBJ1-2	-	TRBV6-4	TRBD1
TGTGCCAGCAGCCCAGAGGTAGCGGGAGGTGAGCAGTTCTTC	CASSPEVAGGEQFF	TRBJ2-1	-	TRBV9	TRBD2
TGTGCCAGCTCACCACCGACAGGGGCCGGCACAGATACGCAGTATTTT	CASSPPTGAGTDTQYF	TRBJ2-3	-	TRBV18	TRBD1
TGTGCCAGCTCACCGCTAGGAGGACAGCCGAATGAAAAACTGTTTTTT	CASSPLGGQPNEKLFF	TRBJ1-4	-	TRBV18	-
TGTGCCAGCAGCTTGGTGACAGGGGAGACTGAAGCTTTCTTT	CASSLVTGETEAFF	TRBJ1-1	-	TRBV5-5	TRBD1
TGTGCCAGCAGCTTAGGTTTGCTAGGCCGAGTTGGCTACACCTTC	CASSLGLLGRVGYTF	TRBJ1-2	-	TRBV7-9	-
TGCGCCAGCAGACCCGACTGGTTTAGCACAGATACGCAGTATTTT	CASRPDWFSTDTQYF	TRBJ2-3	-	TRBV5-1	-
TGTGCCAGAAGCTTGCGGGGGGGATGCGAGCAGTACTTC	CARSLRGGCEQYF	TRBJ2-7	-	TRBV5-3	TRBD2
TGCGCCAGCAGCCATGGGCCAGTGACCATTTCACCCCTCCACTTT	CASSHGPVTISPLHF	TRBJ1-6	few	TRBV4-1	-
TGTGCCAGCAGTGAAGCGCTAGCGATTCCCAATTCACCCCTCCACTTT	CASSEALAIPNSPLHF	TRBJ1-6	once	TRBV6-1	-
TGCGCCAGCAGCTCTGGGACTAGCGGGAGGCTGACGGCGTTCTTC	CASSSGTSGRLTAFF	TRBJ2-1	-	TRBV5-1	TRBD2
TGTGCCAGTAGTCTGGCATATCGAGGCTACACCTTC	CASSLAYRGYTF	TRBJ1-2	-	TRBV19	-
TGTGCCAGTAGTATATATACAGGGAAGGATACGCAGTATTTT	CASSIYTGKDTQYF	TRBJ2-3	-	TRBV19	-
TGTGCCAGCAGTCGTTTGTCACGCGATGAGCAGTTCTTC	CASSRLSRDEQFF	TRBJ2-1	-	TRBV12-3/TRBV12-4	-
TGTGCCAGCAGACCACAGGGGGGAGAGACCCAGTACTTC	CASRPQGGETQYF	TRBJ2-5	-	TRBV6-5	TRBD1
TGTGCCAGCAGCCTGGGACAGGGGGGGAACACTGAAGCTTTCTTT	CASSLGQGGNTEAFF	TRBJ1-1	-	TRBV3-1/TRBV3-2	TRBD1
TGTGCCAGCAGTCGAGAAAACTATGGCTACACCTTC	CASSRENYGYTF	TRBJ1-2	-	TRBV28	-
TGTGCCAGCAGCACTTTGACAGGGGATGAGCAGTTCTTC	CASSTLTGDEQFF	TRBJ2-1	-	TRBV11-2	TRBD1
TGTGCCAGCAGCTTAGCGCTACTAGTGATGAACACCGGGGAGCTGTTTTTT	CASSLALLVMNTGELFF	TRBJ2-2	-	TRBV7-8	-
TGTGCCAGCAGCGTAGATCCGGGCTCTGGAAACACCATATATTTT	CASSVDPGSGNTIYF	TRBJ1-3	-	TRBV9	-
TGTGCCAGCAGTGAGGGACAGGTATTCACCTACGAGCAGTACTTC	CASSEGQVFTYEQYF	TRBJ2-7	-	TRBV2	TRBD1
TGTGCCAGCAGTGAACCTCCTCGGGGTAGCGGGGGTTTTCGTGAGCAGTTCTTC	CASSEPPRGSGGFREQFF	TRBJ2-1	-	TRBV2	TRBD2
TGTGCCAGCAGGGCGACAGGCTCTGGAAACACCATATATTTT	CASRATGSGNTIYF	TRBJ1-3	-	TRBV2	-
TGTGCCAGCAAGACTAGCACAGATACGCAGTATTTT	CASKTSTDTQYF	TRBJ2-3	-	TRBV2	-
TGTGCCAGCTCACCCTATACTAGCGGGGTAAGCACAGATACGCAGTATTTT	CASSPYTSGVSTDTQYF	TRBJ2-3	-	TRBV18	TRBD2
TGTGCCAGCAGCCCCAACTCTGGAAACACCATATATTTT	CASSPNSGNTIYF	TRBJ1-3	-	TRBV3-1/TRBV3-2	-